This passage covers 24 T cell receptor beta chains from one sample sequenced in a study of long-term antiretroviral therapy in people with HIV. Assay version v3.0 of immunoSEQ was used, and it was run at survey level. The assay was immunoSEQ multiplex PCR, and TCRdb's table has in-frame clones only and misses some. The sample shows fewer than 20,000 clones, about 80% of them seen only once. The sequenced sample was unsorted PBMCs, obtained 0.3 years before starting antiretroviral therapy. The receptors here all came from a man in his fifties with HIV.

A single count supports this clone. The chain joins TRBV27 to TRBJ2-7; perhaps TRBD1 as D (6 bases). Germline V gene lookup returns CDR1 MNHEY and CDR2 SMNVEV (reference sequence). V lost 4 bases, J lost 3 bases, and 13 bases lay in between. The CDR3 runs 14 residues. The chain's CDR3 is CASSSGQNYYEQYF. The CDR3 DNA reads as TGTGCCAGCAGTTCCGGACAGAATTACTACGAGCAGTACTTC.

This clone showed up just once. The chain carries TRBV14 and TRBJ2-7; no definite D call. This CDR3 contains 17 residues. The germline gives CDR1 SGHDN, CDR2 FVKESK. Trimming removed 0 bases at V and 0 bases at J, with 15 bases between. The CDR3 region has the DNA TGTGCCAGCAGCCAAGATGTCGGGTCGTTCAGCTCCTACGAGCAGTACTTC. Amino acid sequence: CASSQDVGSFSSYEQYF.

The chain joins TRBV12-5 to TRBJ2-2; the match to TRBD2 covers 8 bases. V gave up 0 bases and J gave up 8 bases; unmatched junction bases: 8. In germline, CDR1 is LGHNT, CDR2 FRNRAP. The CDR3 has 16 residues. CDR3 coding DNA: TGTGCTAGTGGTTTGGTAGTAACTAGCGGTTTAGGGGAGCTGTTTTTT. Its translation: CASGLVVTSGLGELFF.

The rearrangement links TRBV28 to TRBJ2-3; the D is unclear. The V end lost 6 bases, the J end lost 2 bases, and 3 bases lay between the germline ends. This CDR3 has 11 amino acids. The germline V gene encodes CDR1 MDHEN and CDR2 SYDVKM. CDR3 in amino acids: CASRDTDTQYF. For the CDR3, the DNA is TGTGCCAGCAGGGACACAGATACGCAGTATTTT.

V usage is TRBV6-5 and J usage is TRBJ1-1; a weak D match, TRBD1 (6 bases). The germline V gene encodes CDR1 MNHEY and CDR2 SVGAGI. Trimming cost V 5 bases and J 0 bases, with 13 bases left between them. The CDR3 length is 15 residues. CDR3 sequence: CASSPRTELNTEAFF. The CDR3 coding sequence is TGTGCCAGCAGTCCCCGGACAGAACTGAACACTGAAGCTTTCTTT.

This clone was counted only a few times. This chain uses TRBV7-2 with TRBJ1-2; no clear D gene. Germline V gene data show CDR1 as SGHTA and CDR2 as FQGNSA. Trimming pared 4 bases from V and 0 bases from J, leaving 21 bases between. The CDR3 runs to 18 residues. In DNA, the CDR3 is TGTGCCAGCAGCTCCCCTGAGGGCGAATATATAGCTAACTATGGCTACACCTTC. It translates to CASSSPEGEYIANYGYTF.

This rearrangement joins TRBV11-2 to TRBJ2-2; 7 bases line up with TRBD2. The ends lost 3 bases at V and 6 bases at J; junction bases unmatched: 4. Germline CDR1 reads SGHAT; CDR2 reads FQNNGV. This CDR3 has 14 residues. CDR3 amino acids: CASSLGGSAGELFF. The DNA for the CDR3 is TGTGCCAGCAGCTTGGGGGGGAGCGCCGGGGAGCTGTTTTTT.

The chain has TRBV6-5 and TRBJ1-2; D is uncertain. Trimming removed 6 bases at V and 7 bases at J, with 21 bases between. The CDR3 runs 15 residues. Germline loops: CDR1 MNHEY, CDR2 SVGAGI. CDR3 region: CASRSPGQGLGGYTF. As DNA, the CDR3 is TGTGCCAGCAGATCTCCGGGCCAAGGGCTGGGTGGCTACACCTTC.

The V gene is TRBV18, the J gene TRBJ1-1, with unresolved D. The CDR3 loop spans 14 amino acids. Germline CDR1 reads KGHSH; CDR2 reads LQKENI. V shed 2 bases and J shed 1 base, with 8 bases lying between them. In DNA form, the CDR3 reads TGTGCCAGCTCACCAGGCAGGACGAACACTGAAGCTTTCTTT. Amino acids: CASSPGRTNTEAFF.

The chain has TRBV19 and TRBJ2-4; D is perhaps TRBD2 (5 bases). The CDR3 sequence is 13 residues long. The germline V and J ends were trimmed by 3 bases and 6 bases, with 9 bases remaining between them. Germline-derived CDR1 and CDR2 are LNHDA and SQIVND (reference sequence). CDR3 region: CASSMDSGNIQYF. CDR3 DNA sequence: TGTGCCAGTAGTATGGACTCAGGAAACATTCAGTACTTC.

This chain connects TRBV29-1 to TRBJ2-5, with no clear D. With 5 bases removed from V and 2 bases from J, the gap between germline ends came to 6 bases. Germline CDR1 and CDR2: SQVTM and ANQGSEA. There are 11 residues in the CDR3. The CDR3 DNA reads TGCAGCGTTCTGACTCAAGAGACCCAGTACTTC. This encodes CSVLTQETQYF.

The chain joins TRBV10-3 to TRBJ2-7; a weak D match, TRBD2 (6 bases). The V and J ends lost 4 bases and 4 bases respectively, with 17 bases between them. This CDR3 has 15 residues. Germline V CDR1 and CDR2: ENHRY, SYGVKD. The CDR3 here is CAISGGGLSRYEQYF. The CDR3 DNA reads as TGTGCCATCAGTGGTGGGGGACTTTCGAGGTACGAGCAGTACTTC.

This clone occurred once. In DNA, the CDR3 is TGTGCCAGCAGCTCGGACAGGGACGACAATGAGCAGTTCTTC. The encoded protein is CASSSDRDDNEQFF. The chain combines TRBV11-3 with TRBJ2-1; 8 nucleotides match TRBD1. V shed 4 bases and J 5 bases; nucleotides not matched to a gene: 4. The CDR3 spans 14 residues. Germline CDR1 reads SGHNT; CDR2 reads YENEEA. Drawing the rest from reference TRBV11-3 and TRBJ2-1, the complete variable domain is EAGVVQSPRYKIIEKKQPVAFWCNPISGHNTLYWYLQNLGQGPELLIRYENEEAVDDSQLPKDRFSAERLKGVDSTLKIQPAELGDSAVYLCASSSDRDDNEQFFGPGTRLTVL.

The rearrangement links TRBV7-9 to TRBJ2-2; D uncertain. V lost 4 bases and J 9 bases, leaving 18 bases between the germline ends. This CDR3 has 15 amino acids. CDR1 SEHNR and CDR2 FQNEAQ come from the germline V gene (reference sequence). The CDR3 loop is CASSYPGVLQRELFF. The CDR3 DNA sequence: TGTGCCAGCAGCTATCCCGGAGTGCTCCAGAGGGAGCTGTTTTTT.

The chain has TRBV30 and TRBJ2-5; 9 nucleotides line up with TRBD1. There are 15 residues in the CDR3. Germline assignment: CDR1 GTSNPN and CDR2 SVGIG (reference sequence). The trim removed 2 bases at V and 5 bases at J, leaving 9 bases unmatched. The CDR3 sequence: CAWSPGTGFLETQYF. In DNA, the CDR3 is TGTGCCTGGAGTCCCGGGACAGGGTTTTTGGAGACCCAGTACTTC.

The rearrangement joins TRBV27 to TRBJ2-3; 11 bases fit TRBD1. Germline CDR1 MNHEY, CDR2 SMNVEV (reference sequence). Trimming removed 5 bases from V and 3 bases from J; junction bases left unmatched: 10. This CDR3 has 17 residues. CDR3 in DNA: TGTGCCAGCAGTACATGGACAGGGGGCATATGGACAGATACGCAGTATTTT. Its protein product is CASSTWTGGIWTDTQYF.

The chain carries TRBV7-9 and TRBJ2-1; weak D call: TRBD1 (5 bases). The CDR3 runs 16 residues. Trimming took off 3 bases at V and 0 bases at J, with 12 bases between the two ends. Germline V gene sequence: CDR1 SEHNR, CDR2 FQNEAQ (reference sequence). The CDR3 loop is CASSFFGASSYNEQFF. DNA of the CDR3: TGTGCCAGCAGCTTTTTTGGGGCGAGCTCCTACAATGAGCAGTTCTTC. Complete variable domain (other parts from reference TRBV7-9 and TRBJ2-1): DTGVSQNPRHKITKRGQNVTFRCDPISEHNRLYWYRQTLGQGPEFLTYFQNEAQLEKSRLLSDRFSAERPKGSFSTLEIQRTEQGDSAMYLCASSFFGASSYNEQFFGPGTRLTVL.

This chain links TRBV15 with TRBJ2-7, with 8 bases identical to TRBD2. V dropped 5 bases and J dropped 7; count of bases not matched to a gene: 13. The germline V gene encodes CDR1 LNHNV and CDR2 YYDKDF (reference sequence). CDR3 length: 15 amino acids. The CDR3 region is CATSLGASGGSEQYF. For the CDR3, the DNA is TGTGCCACCAGCCTGGGGGCTTCGGGGGGGAGTGAGCAGTACTTC.

This chain links TRBV2 with TRBJ1-5; perhaps TRBD1 as D (5 bases). Germline-derived CDR1 and CDR2 are SNHLY and FYNNEI. This CDR3 contains 13 residues. Trimming shortened V by 4 bases and J by 3 bases, and 7 bases separated the two germline ends. The CDR3 DNA follows: TGTGCCAGCAGTGGGGACGCCAATCAGCCCCAGCATTTT. Translation: CASSGDANQPQHF.

V and J are TRBV5-5 and TRBJ2-7; D possibly corresponds to TRBD2 (5 bases). V lost 2 bases and J lost 0, with 6 bases in between. The CDR3 runs 13 residues. CDR1 is SGHKS and CDR2 is YYEKEE in the germline V gene (reference sequence). In DNA form, the CDR3 reads TGTGCCAGCAGCTTTCTAGCCTCCTACGAGCAGTACTTC. This translates into CASSFLASYEQYF.

V gene TRBV11-3 combines with J gene TRBJ1-4, with a weak D call TRBD1 (5 bases). V gave up 5 bases and J gave up 7 bases, with 11 bases separating them. The CDR3 extends over 13 amino acids. Germline V gene lookup returns CDR1 SGHNT and CDR2 YENEEA. CDR3 protein: CASSTQESEKLFF. The CDR3 DNA is TGTGCCAGCAGCACACAGGAGAGTGAAAAACTGTTTTTT.

V usage is TRBV6-1 and J usage is TRBJ1-5, with D hard to call. This CDR3 has 16 amino acids. Looked up from germline, CDR1 is MNHNS and CDR2 is SASEGT. Trimming stripped 0 bases from V and 2 bases from J, with 11 bases between. In DNA, the CDR3 is TGTGCCAGCAGTGAAGCGATGAATTGGGGCAATCAGCCCCAGCATTTT. Its protein product is CASSEAMNWGNQPQHF.

CDR3 amino acids: CASSPGEGHTEAFF. CDR3 coding DNA: TGTGCCAGCAGCCCGGGGGAGGGGCACACTGAAGCTTTCTTT. J is TRBJ1-1 and V is TRBV7-9, with D maybe TRBD1 (5 bases). CDR3 length: 14 residues. The germline V gene has CDR1 SEHNR and CDR2 FQNEAQ (reference sequence). V was cut by 5 bases and J by 3 bases, with 13 bases left in between.

The J gene is TRBJ2-3, the V gene TRBV18; D is undetermined. Trimming pared 2 bases from V and 0 bases from J, leaving 0 bases between. The CDR3 contains 12 residues. CDR1 and CDR2 from the germline V gene are KGHSH and LQKENI. The CDR3 DNA reads TGTGCCAGCTCACCAAGCACAGATACGCAGTATTTT. This translates into CASSPSTDTQYF.